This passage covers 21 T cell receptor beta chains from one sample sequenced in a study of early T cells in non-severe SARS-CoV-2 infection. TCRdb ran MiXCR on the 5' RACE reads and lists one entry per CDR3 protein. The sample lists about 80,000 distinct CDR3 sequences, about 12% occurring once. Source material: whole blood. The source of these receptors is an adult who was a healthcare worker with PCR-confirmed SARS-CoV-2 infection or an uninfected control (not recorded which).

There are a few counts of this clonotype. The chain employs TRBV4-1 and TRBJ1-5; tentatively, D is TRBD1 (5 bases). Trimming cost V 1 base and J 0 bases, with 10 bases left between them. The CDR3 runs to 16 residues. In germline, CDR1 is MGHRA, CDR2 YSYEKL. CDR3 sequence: CASSQGSGYSNQPQHF. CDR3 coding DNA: TGCGCCAGCAGCCAAGGATCAGGGTATAGCAATCAGCCCCAGCATTTT.

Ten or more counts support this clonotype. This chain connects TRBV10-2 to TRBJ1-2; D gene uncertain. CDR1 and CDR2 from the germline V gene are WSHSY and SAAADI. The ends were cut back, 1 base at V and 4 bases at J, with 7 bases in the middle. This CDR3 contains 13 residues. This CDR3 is CASSEYRTYGYTF. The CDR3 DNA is TGCGCCAGCAGTGAGTACAGAACCTATGGCTACACCTTC.

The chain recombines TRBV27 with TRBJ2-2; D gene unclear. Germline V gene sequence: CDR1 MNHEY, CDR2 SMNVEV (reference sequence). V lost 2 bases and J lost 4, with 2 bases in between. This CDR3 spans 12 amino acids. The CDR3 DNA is TGTGCCAGCAGTTTACCCACCGGGGAGCTGTTTTTT. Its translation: CASSLPTGELFF.

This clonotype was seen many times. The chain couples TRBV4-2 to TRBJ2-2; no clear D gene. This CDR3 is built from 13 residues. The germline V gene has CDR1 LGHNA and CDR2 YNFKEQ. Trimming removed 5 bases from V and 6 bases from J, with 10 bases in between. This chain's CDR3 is CASSSQTAGELFF. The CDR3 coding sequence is TGTGCCAGCAGCTCACAGACTGCCGGGGAGCTGTTTTTT.

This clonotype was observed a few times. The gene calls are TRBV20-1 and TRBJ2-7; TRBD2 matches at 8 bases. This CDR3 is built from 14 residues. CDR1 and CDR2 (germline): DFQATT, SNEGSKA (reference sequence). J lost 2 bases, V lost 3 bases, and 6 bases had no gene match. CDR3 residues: CSARQSSGPYEQYF. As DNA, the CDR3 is TGCAGTGCTAGGCAGTCTAGCGGGCCCTACGAGCAGTACTTC.

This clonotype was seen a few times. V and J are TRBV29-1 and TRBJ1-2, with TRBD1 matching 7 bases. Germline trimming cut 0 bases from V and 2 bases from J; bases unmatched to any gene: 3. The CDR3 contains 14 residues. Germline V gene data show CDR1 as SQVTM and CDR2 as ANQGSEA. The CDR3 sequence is CSVEDPGGNYGYTF. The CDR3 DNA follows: TGCAGCGTTGAAGACCCAGGGGGAAACTATGGCTACACCTTC.

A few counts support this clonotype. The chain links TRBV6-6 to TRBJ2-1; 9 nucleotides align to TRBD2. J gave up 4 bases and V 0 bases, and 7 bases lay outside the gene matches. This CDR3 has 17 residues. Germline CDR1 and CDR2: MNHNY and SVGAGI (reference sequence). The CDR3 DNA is TGTGCCAGCAGTTACTCAGGCCTAGCGGGGATATACAATGAGCAGTTCTTC. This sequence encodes CASSYSGLAGIYNEQFF.

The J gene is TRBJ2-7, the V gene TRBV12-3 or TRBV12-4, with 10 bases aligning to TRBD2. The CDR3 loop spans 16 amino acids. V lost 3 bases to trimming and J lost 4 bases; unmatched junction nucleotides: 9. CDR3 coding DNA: TGTGCCAGCAGTTTCCCGGGACTAGCGCCCAGGTACGAGCAGTACTTC. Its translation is CASSFPGLAPRYEQYF.

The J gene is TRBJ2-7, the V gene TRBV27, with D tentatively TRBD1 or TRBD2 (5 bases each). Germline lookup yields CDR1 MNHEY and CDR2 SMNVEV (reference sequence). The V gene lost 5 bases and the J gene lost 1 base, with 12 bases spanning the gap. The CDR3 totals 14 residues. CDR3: CASSTGTESYEQYF. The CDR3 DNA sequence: TGTGCCAGCAGTACCGGGACGGAATCCTACGAGCAGTACTTC.

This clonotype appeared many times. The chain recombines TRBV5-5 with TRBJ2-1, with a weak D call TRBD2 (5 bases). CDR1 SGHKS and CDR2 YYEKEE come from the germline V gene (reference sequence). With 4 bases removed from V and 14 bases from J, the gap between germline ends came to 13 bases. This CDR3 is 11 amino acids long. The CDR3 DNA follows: TGTGCCAGCAGCCCGGGATTTTTGGAGTTCTTC. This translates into CASSPGFLEFF.

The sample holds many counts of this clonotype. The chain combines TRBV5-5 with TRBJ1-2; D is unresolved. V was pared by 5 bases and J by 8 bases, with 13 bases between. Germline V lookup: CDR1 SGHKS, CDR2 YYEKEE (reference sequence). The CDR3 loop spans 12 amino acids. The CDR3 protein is CASRQNKGGYTF. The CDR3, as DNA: TGTGCCAGCAGACAGAACAAGGGCGGCTACACCTTC.

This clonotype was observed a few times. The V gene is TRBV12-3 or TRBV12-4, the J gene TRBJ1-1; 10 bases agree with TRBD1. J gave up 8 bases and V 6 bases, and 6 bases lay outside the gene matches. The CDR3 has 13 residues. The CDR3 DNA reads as TGTGCCAGCAGCCCGGACAGGGGGGGGGAAGCTTTCTTT. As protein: CASSPDRGGEAFF.

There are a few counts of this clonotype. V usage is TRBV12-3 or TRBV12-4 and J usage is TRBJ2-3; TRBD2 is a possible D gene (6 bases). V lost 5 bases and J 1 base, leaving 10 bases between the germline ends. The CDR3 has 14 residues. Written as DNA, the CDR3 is TGTGCCAGCAGTGAGGGACTGGGCACAGATACGCAGTATTTT. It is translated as CASSEGLGTDTQYF.

The CDR3 DNA follows: TGTGCCAGCAGTTTATCGCAGGGAGAAGCTTTCTTT. Translating it yields CASSLSQGEAFF. J is TRBJ1-1 and V is TRBV28, with TRBD1 as a possible D gene (5 bases). This CDR3 is built from 12 residues. Germline CDR1 is MDHEN and CDR2 is SYDVKM. Trimming pared 1 base from V and 8 bases from J, leaving 8 bases between.

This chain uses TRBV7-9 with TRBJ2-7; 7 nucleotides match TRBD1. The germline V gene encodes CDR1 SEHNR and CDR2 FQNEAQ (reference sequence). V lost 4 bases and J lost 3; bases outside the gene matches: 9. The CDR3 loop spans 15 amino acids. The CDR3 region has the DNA TGTGCCAGCAGCTCGACCTGGGACAGATACTACGAGCAGTACTTC. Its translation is CASSSTWDRYYEQYF. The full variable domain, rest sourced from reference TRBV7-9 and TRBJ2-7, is DTGVSQNPRHKITKRGQNVTFRCDPISEHNRLYWYRQTLGQGPEFLTYFQNEAQLEKSRLLSDRFSAERPKGSFSTLEIQRTEQGDSAMYLCASSSTWDRYYEQYFGPGTRLTVT.

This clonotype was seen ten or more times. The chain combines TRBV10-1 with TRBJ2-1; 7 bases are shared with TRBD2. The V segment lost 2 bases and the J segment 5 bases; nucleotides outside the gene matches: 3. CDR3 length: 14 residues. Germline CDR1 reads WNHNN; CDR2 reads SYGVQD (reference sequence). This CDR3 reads CASSEGGSNNEQFF. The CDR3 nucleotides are TGCGCCAGCAGTGAGGGCGGGAGCAACAATGAGCAGTTCTTC.

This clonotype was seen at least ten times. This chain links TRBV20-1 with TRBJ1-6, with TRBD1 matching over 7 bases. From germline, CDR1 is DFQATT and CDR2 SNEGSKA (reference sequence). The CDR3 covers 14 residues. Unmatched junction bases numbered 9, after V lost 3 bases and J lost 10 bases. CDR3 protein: CSASETGTISPLHF. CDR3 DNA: TGCAGTGCTAGCGAGACAGGGACGATCTCACCCCTCCACTTT.

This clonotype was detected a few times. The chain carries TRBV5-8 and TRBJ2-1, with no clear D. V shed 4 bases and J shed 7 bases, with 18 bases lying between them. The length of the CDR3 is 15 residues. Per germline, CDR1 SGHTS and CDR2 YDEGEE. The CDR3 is CASSPIQPVLNEQFF. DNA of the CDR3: TGTGCCAGCAGCCCGATCCAGCCGGTTCTGAATGAGCAGTTCTTC.

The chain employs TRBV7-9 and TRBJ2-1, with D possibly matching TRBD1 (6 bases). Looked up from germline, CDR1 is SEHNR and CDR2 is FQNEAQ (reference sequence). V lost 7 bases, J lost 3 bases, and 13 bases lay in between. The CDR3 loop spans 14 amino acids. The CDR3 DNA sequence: TGTGCCAGCAACACAGGGTCCTTCTACAATGAGCAGTTCTTC. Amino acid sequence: CASNTGSFYNEQFF.

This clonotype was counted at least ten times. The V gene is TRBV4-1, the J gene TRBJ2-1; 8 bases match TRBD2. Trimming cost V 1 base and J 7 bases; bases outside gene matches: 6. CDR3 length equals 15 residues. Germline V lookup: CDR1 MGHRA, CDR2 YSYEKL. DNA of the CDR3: TGCGCCAGCAGCCAAGGCACGGGAGGGGGTAATGAGCAGTTCTTC. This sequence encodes CASSQGTGGGNEQFF.

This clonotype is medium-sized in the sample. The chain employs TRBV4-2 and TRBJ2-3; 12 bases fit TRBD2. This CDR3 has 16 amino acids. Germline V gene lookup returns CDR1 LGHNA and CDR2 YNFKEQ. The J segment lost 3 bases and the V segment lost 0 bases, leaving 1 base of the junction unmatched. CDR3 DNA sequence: TGTGCCAGCAGCCAAGATCTAGCGGGAGGGACAGATACGCAGTATTTT. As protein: CASSQDLAGGTDTQYF.